This entry features one T cell receptor beta chain sequence. Its target is unknown. This CDR3 comprises 13 residues. The germline V and J ends were trimmed by 4 bases and 10 bases, with 16 bases remaining between them. The germline V gene has CDR1 MNHEY and CDR2 SMNVEV (reference sequence). 13 Jbeta primers and 60 Vbeta primers were used for the PCR. Sequencing used immunoSEQ multiplex PCR; TCRdb keeps in-frame clones, though not all of them. The sample includes some 190,000 clones, about 80% of them seen just once. The entry originates in a study of cytomegalovirus exposure and HLA in healthy donors. Broader study findings: A later analysis associated 16,951 TCR beta sequences with HLA alleles at a 0.05 false discovery rate. An analysis done earlier found most TCR beta V segments productive about 90% or about 30% of the time.

The chain uses TRBV27 and TRBJ2-5, with a tentative D call TRBD2 (6 bases). The sample comprised PBMCs. The sequence was collected from a man aged 35 to 55 in good health and CMV-seronegative. The CDR3 loop is CASSSREAQFQYF. The CDR3 DNA reads TGTGCCAGCAGTTCCAGGGAGGCCCAATTCCAGTACTTC.